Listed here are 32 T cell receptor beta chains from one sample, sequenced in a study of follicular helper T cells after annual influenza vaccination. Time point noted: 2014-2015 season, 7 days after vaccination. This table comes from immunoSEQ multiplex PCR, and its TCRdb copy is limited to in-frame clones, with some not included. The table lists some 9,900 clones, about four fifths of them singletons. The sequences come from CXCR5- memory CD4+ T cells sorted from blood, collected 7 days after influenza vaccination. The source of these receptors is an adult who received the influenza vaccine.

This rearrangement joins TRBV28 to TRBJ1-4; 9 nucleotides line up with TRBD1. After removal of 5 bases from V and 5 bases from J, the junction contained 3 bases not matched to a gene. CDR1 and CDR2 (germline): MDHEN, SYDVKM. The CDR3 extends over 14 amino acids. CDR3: CASSGDRVNEKLFF. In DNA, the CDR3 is TGTGCCAGCAGTGGGGACAGGGTCAATGAAAAACTGTTTTTT.

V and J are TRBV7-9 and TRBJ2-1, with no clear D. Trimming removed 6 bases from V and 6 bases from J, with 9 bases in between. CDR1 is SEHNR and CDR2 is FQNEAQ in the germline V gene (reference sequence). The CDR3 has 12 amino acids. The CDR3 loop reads CASRAGPNEQFF. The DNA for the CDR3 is TGTGCCAGCAGGGCCGGCCCCAATGAGCAGTTCTTC.

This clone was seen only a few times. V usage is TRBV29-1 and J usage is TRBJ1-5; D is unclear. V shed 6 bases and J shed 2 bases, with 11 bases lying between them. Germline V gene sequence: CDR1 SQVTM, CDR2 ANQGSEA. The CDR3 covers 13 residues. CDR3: CSVGLTGNQPQHF. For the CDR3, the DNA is TGCAGCGTCGGCCTGACTGGCAATCAGCCCCAGCATTTT.

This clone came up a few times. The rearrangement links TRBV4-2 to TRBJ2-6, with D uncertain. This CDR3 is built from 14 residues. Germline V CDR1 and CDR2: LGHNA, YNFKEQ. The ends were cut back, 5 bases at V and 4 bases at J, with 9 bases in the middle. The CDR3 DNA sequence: TGTGCCAGCAGCTTCGGGCCCGGGGCCAACGTCCTGACTTTC. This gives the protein CASSFGPGANVLTF.

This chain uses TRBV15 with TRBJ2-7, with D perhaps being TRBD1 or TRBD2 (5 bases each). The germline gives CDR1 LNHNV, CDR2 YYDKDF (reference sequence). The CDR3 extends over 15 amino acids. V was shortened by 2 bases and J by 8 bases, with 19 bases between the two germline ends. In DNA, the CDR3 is TGTGCCACCAGCAGACGGGACGAAGGCCTGGGTAAGCAGTACTTC. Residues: CATSRRDEGLGKQYF.

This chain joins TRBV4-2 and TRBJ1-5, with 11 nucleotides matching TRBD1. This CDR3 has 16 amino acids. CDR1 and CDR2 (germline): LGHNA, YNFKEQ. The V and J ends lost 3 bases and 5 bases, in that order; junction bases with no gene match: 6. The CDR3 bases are TGTGCCAGCAGCCAGCCGGGACAGGGGGACGATCAGCCCCAGCATTTT. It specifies CASSQPGQGDDQPQHF.

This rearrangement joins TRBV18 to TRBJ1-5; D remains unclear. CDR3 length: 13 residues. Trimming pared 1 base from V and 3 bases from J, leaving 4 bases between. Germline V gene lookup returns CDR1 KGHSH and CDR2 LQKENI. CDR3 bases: TGTGCCAGCTCACCACGGGACAATCAGCCCCAGCATTTT. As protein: CASSPRDNQPQHF.

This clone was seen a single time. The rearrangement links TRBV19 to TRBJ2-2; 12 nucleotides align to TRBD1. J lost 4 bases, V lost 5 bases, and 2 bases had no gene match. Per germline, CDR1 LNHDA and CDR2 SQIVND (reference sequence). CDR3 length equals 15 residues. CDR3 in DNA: TGTGCCAGTAGTCTGGGACAGGGGGCCACCGGGGAGCTGTTTTTT. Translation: CASSLGQGATGELFF.

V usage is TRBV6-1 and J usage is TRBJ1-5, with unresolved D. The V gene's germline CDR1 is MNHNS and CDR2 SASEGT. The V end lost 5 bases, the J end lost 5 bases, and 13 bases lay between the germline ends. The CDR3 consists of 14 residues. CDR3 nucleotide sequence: TGTGCCAGCAGTCCCCTGACGCTCGATCAGCCCCAGCATTTT. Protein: CASSPLTLDQPQHF.

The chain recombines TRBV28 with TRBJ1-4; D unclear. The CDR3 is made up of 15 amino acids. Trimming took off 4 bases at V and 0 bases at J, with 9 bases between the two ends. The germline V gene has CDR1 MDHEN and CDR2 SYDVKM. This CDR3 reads CASSWEGATNEKLFF. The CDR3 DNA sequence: TGTGCCAGCAGTTGGGAGGGAGCAACTAATGAAAAACTGTTTTTT.

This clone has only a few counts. This chain's CDR3 is CASSQGQLNTGELFF. CDR3 bases: TGCGCCAGCAGCCAAGGACAGCTTAACACCGGGGAGCTGTTTTTT. The chain employs TRBV4-1 and TRBJ2-2; TRBD1 might be the D (5 bases). Germline-derived CDR1 and CDR2 are MGHRA and YSYEKL. The length of the CDR3 is 15 residues. V was shortened by 1 base and J by 2 bases, with 8 bases between the two germline ends.

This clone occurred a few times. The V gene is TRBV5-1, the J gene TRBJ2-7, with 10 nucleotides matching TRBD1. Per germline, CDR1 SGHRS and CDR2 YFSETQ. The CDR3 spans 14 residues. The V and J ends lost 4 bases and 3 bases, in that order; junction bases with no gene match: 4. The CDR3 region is CASSHGQGGYEQYF. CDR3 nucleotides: TGCGCCAGCAGCCATGGACAGGGGGGCTACGAGCAGTACTTC. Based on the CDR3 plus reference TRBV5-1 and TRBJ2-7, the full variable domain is KAGVTQTPRYLIKTRGQQVTLSCSPISGHRSVSWYQQTPGQGLQFLFEYFSETQRNKGNFPGRFSGRQFSNSRSEMNVSTLELGDSALYLCASSHGQGGYEQYFGPGTRLTVT.

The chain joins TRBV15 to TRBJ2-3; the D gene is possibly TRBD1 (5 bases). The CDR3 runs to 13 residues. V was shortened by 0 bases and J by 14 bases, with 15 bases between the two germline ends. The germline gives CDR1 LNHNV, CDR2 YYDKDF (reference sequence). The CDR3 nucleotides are TGTGCCACCAGCAGAGATGGGGCGGCCCTACGGTATTTT. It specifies CATSRDGAALRYF.

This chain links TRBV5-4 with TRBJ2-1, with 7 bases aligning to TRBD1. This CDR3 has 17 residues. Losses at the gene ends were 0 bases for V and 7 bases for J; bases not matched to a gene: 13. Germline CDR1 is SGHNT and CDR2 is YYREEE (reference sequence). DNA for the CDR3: TGTGCCAGCAGCTTGGACATCGGCGTCAGGGGGTTTAATGAGCAGTTCTTC. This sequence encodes CASSLDIGVRGFNEQFF.

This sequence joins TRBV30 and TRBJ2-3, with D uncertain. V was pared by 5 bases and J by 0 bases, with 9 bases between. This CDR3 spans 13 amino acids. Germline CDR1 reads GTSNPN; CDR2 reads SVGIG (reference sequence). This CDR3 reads CAWGRGSTDTQYF. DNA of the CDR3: TGTGCCTGGGGACGAGGAAGCACAGATACGCAGTATTTT.

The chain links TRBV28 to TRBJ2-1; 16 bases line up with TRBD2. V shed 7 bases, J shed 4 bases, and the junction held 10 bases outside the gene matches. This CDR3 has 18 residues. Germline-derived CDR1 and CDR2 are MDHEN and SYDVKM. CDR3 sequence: CASILGTSGGAVYNEQFF. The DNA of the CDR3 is TGTGCCAGCATCTTGGGGACTAGCGGGGGGGCCGTTTACAATGAGCAGTTCTTC. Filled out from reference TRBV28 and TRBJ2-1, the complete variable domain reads DVKVTQSSRYLVKRTGEKVFLECVQDMDHENMFWYRQDPGLGLRLIYFSYDVKMKEKGDIPEGYSVSREKKERFSLILESASTNQTSMYLCASILGTSGGAVYNEQFFGPGTRLTVL.

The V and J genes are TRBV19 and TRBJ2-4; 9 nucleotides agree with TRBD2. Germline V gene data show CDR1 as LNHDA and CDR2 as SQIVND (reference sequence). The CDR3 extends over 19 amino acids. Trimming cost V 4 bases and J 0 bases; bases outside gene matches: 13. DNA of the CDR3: TGTGCCAGTAGTAAATCCACTAGCGGGTATTCTGTAGCCAAAAACATTCAGTACTTC. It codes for CASSKSTSGYSVAKNIQYF.

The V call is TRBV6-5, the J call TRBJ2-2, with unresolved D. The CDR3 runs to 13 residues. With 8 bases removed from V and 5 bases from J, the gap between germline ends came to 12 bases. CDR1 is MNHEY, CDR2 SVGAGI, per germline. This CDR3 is CASREVETGELFF. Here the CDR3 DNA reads TGTGCCAGCCGAGAGGTGGAAACCGGGGAGCTGTTTTTT.

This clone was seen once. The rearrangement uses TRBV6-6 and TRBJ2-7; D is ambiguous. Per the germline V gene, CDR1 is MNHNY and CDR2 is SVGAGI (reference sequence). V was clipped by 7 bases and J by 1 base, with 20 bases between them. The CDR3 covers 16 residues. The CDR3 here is CASNFDPRGGSYEQYF. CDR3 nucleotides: TGTGCCAGCAACTTTGATCCTCGTGGTGGTTCCTACGAGCAGTACTTC.

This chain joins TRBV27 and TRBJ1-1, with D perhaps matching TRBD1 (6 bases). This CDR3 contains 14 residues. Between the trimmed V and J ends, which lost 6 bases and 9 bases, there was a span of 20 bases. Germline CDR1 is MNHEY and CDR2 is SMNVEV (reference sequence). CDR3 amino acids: CASRVQGFGGKAFF. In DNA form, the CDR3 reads TGTGCCAGCAGGGTACAGGGTTTTGGTGGGAAAGCTTTCTTT.

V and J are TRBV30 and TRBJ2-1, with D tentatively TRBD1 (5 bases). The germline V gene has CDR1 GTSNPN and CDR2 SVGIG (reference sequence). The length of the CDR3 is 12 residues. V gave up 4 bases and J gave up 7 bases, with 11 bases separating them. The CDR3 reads CAWTHRINEQFF. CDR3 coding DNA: TGTGCCTGGACCCACAGGATAAATGAGCAGTTCTTC. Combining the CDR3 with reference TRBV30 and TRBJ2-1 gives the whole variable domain SQTIHQWPATLVQPVGSPLSLECTVEGTSNPNLYWYRQAAGRGLQLLFYSVGIGQISSEVPQNLSASRPQDRQFILSSKKLLLSDSGFYLCAWTHRINEQFFGPGTRLTVL.

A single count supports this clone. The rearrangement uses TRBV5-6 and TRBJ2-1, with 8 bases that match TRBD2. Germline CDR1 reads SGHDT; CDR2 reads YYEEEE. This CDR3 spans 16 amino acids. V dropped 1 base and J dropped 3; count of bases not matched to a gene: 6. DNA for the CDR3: TGTGCCAGCAGCTTGAGAGCGGGAGCTCTCTACAATGAGCAGTTCTTC. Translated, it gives CASSLRAGALYNEQFF. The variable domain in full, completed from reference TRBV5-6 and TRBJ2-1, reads DAGVTQSPTHLIKTRGQQVTLRCSPKSGHDTVSWYQQALGQGPQFIFQYYEEEERQRGNFPDRFSGHQFPNYSSELNVNALLLGDSALYLCASSLRAGALYNEQFFGPGTRLTVL.

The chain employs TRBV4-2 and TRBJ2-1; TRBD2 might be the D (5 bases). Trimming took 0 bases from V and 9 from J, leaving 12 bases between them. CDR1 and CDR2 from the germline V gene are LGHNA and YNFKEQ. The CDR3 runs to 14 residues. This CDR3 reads CASSQEVTSGEQFF. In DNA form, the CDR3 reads TGTGCCAGCAGCCAAGAAGTTACCAGCGGTGAGCAGTTCTTC.

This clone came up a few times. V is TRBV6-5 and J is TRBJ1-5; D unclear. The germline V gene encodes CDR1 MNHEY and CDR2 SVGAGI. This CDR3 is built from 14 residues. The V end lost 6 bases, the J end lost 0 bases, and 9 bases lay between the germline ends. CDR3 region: CASRPNSSNQPQHF. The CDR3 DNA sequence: TGTGCCAGCAGGCCAAACAGTAGCAATCAGCCCCAGCATTTT.

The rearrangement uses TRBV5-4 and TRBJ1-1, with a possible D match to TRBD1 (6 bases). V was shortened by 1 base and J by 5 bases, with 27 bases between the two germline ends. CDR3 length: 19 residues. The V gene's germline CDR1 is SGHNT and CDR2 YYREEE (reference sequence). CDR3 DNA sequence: TGTGCCAGCAGCTTGTCCCCGTGGGGGGACACACTAGGGTTGACTGAAGCTTTCTTT. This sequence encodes CASSLSPWGDTLGLTEAFF.

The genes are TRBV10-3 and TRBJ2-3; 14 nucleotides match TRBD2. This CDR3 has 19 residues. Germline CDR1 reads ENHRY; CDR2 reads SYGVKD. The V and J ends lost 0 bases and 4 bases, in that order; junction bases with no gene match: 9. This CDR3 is CAISESPGLAGVRADTQYF. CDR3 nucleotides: TGTGCCATCAGTGAGTCCCCGGGACTAGCGGGAGTTAGGGCAGATACGCAGTATTTT.

In nucleotides, the CDR3 is TGTGCCAGTAATGACAGGGTGGGCGACGAGCAGTACTTC. Translating it yields CASNDRVGDEQYF. The gene calls are TRBV19 and TRBJ2-7; TRBD1 aligns across 7 bases. Per the germline V gene, CDR1 is LNHDA and CDR2 is SQIVND (reference sequence). This CDR3 region has 13 residues. J gave up 5 bases and V 7 bases, and 8 bases lay outside the gene matches.

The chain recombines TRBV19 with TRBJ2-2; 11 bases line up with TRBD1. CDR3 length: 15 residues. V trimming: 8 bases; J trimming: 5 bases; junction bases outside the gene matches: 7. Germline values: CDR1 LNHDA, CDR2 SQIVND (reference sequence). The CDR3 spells CASRDRGIGTGELFF. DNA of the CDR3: TGTGCCAGTCGGGACAGGGGGATAGGAACCGGGGAGCTGTTTTTT.

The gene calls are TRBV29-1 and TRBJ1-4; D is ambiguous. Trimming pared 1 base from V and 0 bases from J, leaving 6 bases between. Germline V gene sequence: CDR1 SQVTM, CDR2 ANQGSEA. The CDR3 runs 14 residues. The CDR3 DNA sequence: TGCAGCGTTGAAGCTGATGCAACTAATGAAAAACTGTTTTTT. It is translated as CSVEADATNEKLFF.

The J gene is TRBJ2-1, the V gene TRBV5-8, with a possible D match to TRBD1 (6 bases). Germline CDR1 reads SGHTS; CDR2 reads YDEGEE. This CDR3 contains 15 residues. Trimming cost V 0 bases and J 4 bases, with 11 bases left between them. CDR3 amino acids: CASSLAGQGYNEQFF. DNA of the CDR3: TGTGCCAGCAGCTTGGCGGGGCAGGGGTACAATGAGCAGTTCTTC.

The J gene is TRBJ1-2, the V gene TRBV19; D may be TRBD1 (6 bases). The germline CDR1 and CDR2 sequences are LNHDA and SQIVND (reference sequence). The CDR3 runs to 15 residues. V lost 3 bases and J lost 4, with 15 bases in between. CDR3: CASSINGQGTYGYTF. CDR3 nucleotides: TGTGCCAGTAGTATTAACGGGCAGGGGACCTATGGCTACACCTTC.

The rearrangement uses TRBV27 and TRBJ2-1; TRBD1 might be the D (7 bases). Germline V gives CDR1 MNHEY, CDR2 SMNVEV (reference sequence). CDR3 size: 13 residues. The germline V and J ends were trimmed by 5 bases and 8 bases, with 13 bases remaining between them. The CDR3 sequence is CASSEDRRDEQFF. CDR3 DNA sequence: TGTGCCAGCAGTGAGGACAGGAGGGATGAGCAGTTCTTC.